The 4 T cell receptor beta chains listed next were all sequenced from one sample in a study of blood T cell repertoires in COVID-19. Data came from immunoSEQ multiplex PCR; TCRdb stores just in-frame clones and leaves some out. The repertoire has fewer than 200,000 clones, approximately 83% of them found once; the top ten carry around 8.6%. Sequencing was done on a sample of peripheral blood. All receptors derive from a middle-aged man with active or convalescent COVID-19.

Note on this clone: The same CDR3 also results from other DNA sequences found in this sample. This sequence joins TRBV11-1 and TRBJ1-1; D might be TRBD1 (5 bases). The CDR3 sequence is 15 residues long. Germline V gene data show CDR1 as SGHAT and CDR2 as FQDESV (reference sequence). The V end was cut by 0 bases, the J end by 1 base, with 9 bases between. CDR3 protein: CASSLALQGNTEAFF. As DNA, the CDR3 is TGTGCCAGCAGCTTAGCGCTTCAGGGGAACACTGAAGCTTTCTTT.

V is TRBV11-3 and J is TRBJ1-6, with TRBD1 matching over 8 bases. From germline, CDR1 is SGHNT and CDR2 YENEEA. After removal of 3 bases from V and 13 bases from J, the junction contained 5 bases not matched to a gene. The CDR3 totals 13 residues. The CDR3 DNA follows: TGTGCCAGCAGCTTCGGACAGGGTGGGCCCCTCCACTTT. Its protein is CASSFGQGGPLHF.

V usage is TRBV29-1 and J usage is TRBJ1-5, with TRBD1 matching over 9 bases. Germline CDR1 SQVTM, CDR2 ANQGSEA. The length of the CDR3 is 13 residues. Trimming removed 7 bases from V and 4 bases from J; junction bases left unmatched: 5. CDR3 sequence (DNA): TGCAGCGGTAATGGGACAGGGAATCAGCCCCAGCATTTT. It yields the protein CSGNGTGNQPQHF.

The rearrangement joins TRBV28 to TRBJ1-4; 10 nucleotides agree with TRBD1. Germline CDR1 MDHEN, CDR2 SYDVKM. J lost 3 bases, V lost 3 bases, and 4 bases had no gene match. CDR3 size: 16 residues. CDR3 nucleotide sequence: TGTGCCAGCAGTTTGACAGGGGGCTCTGCTAATGAAAAACTGTTTTTT. Translation gives CASSLTGGSANEKLFF.